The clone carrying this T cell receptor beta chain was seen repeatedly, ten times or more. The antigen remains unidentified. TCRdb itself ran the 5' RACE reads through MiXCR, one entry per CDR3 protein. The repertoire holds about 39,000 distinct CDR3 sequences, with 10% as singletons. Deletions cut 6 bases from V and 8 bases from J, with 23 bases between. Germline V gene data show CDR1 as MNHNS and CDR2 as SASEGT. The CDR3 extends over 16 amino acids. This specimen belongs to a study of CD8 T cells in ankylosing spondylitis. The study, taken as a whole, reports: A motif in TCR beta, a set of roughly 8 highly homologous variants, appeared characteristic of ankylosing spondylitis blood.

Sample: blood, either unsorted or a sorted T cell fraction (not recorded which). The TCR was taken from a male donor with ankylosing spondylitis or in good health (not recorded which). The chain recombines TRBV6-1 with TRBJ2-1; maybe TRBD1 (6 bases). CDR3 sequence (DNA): TGTGCCAGCAGCGGACACCGGGACACGTCAAGGGATGAGCAGTTCTTC. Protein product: CASSGHRDTSRDEQFF.